The TCR beta chain described here comes from a study of CD8+ T cells in alopecia areata. Findings and limits, study-wide: Normal skin contains resident alphabeta T cells, and these are also sequenced in scalp samples. Higher clonality was seen in lesional scalp than in normal scalp, especially in alopecia totalis/universalis. With patients, TCR sharing proved less clear than in mice, a difference possibly related to HLA.

It was from PBMCs that CD4+ and CD8+ T cells were sorted. This clone was detected once. The antigen remains unidentified. RNA was isolated and reverse transcribed to cDNA, the sequencing template. The protocol was immunoSEQ multiplex PCR, while the TCRdb copy is restricted to in-frame clones and leaves out a portion. This sample has 90,000 to 130,000 clones, with almost 60% found just once. Deletions cut 5 bases from V and 6 bases from J, with 23 bases between. The CDR3 length is 16 residues. Germline lookup yields CDR1 MDHEN and CDR2 SYDVKM. V is TRBV28 and J is TRBJ2-7; D may be TRBD2 (6 bases). The TCR originated in a human donor in good health. The sequenced sample was CD8+ T cells sorted from blood. The CDR3 loop reads CASSTRLEGQWFEQYF. CDR3 sequence (DNA): TGTGCCAGCAGTACCAGGTTGGAGGGGCAATGGTTCGAGCAGTACTTC.